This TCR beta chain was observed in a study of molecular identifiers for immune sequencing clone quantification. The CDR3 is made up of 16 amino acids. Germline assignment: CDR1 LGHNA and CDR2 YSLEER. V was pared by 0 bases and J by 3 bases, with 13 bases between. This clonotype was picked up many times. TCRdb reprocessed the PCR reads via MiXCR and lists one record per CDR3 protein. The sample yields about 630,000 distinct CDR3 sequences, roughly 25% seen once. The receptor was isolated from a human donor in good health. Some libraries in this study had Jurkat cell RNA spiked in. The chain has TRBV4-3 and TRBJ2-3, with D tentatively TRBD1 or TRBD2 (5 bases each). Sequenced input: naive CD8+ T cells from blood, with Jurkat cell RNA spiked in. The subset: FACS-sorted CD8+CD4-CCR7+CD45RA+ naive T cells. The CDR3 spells CASSQDKYGATDTQYF. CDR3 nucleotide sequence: TGCGCCAGCAGCCAAGATAAGTACGGGGCAACAGATACGCAGTATTTT.